This is a list of T cell receptor beta chains from one sample in a study of cytomegalovirus exposure and HLA in healthy donors. Some clones are missing from TCRdb's copy, which holds only in-frame ones; the method was immunoSEQ multiplex PCR. The sample has some 180,000 clones, around 76% seen once. Sequencing was done on a sample of PBMCs. The receptor set was obtained from a woman under 40 in good health and CMV-seropositive. Both conserved end residues are part of each CDR3. The D gene is left open where the match is weak. Rows give clone size only sometimes, using once, few, many, or a class for an expanded clone.

TRBV7-8	TRBJ2-7	.	.	TGTGCCAGCAGCTCCCCGCTTAGCTCCTACGAGCAGTACTTC	CASSSPLSSYEQYF
TRBV7-8	TRBJ1-5	TRBD1	.	TGTGCCAGCAGCTCGACAGGGGCCTGGGGGCAGCCCCAGCATTTT	CASSSTGAWGQPQHF
TRBV7-3	TRBJ2-2	.	.	TGTGCCAGCAGCCAGACTAGTGCGGGCACCGGGGAGCTGTTTTTT	CASSQTSAGTGELFF
TRBV7-2	TRBJ1-2	TRBD1	.	TGTGCCAGCAGCCTAAGGACAGGGGGTCATGGCTACACCTTC	CASSLRTGGHGYTF
TRBV30	TRBJ2-3	.	.	TGTGCCTGGAGTGTAGGTGGGGGAGGAGATACGCAGTATTTT	CAWSVGGGGDTQYF
TRBV19	TRBJ2-7	TRBD1	.	TGTGCCAGTAGTATTGGTGGGACAGGGGCAGCCTACGAGCAGTACTTC	CASSIGGTGAAYEQYF
TRBV5-4	TRBJ2-5	TRBD1	once	TGTGCCAGCGGACAGGCAAAAAAGGAGACCCAGTACTTC	CASGQAKKETQYF
TRBV10-3	TRBJ2-7	TRBD1	.	TGTGCCATCAGTGAGGCGGACAGGGTGAGACTCTTGGGCGAGCAGTACTTC	CAISEADRVRLLGEQYF
TRBV4-1	TRBJ2-7	TRBD1	once	TGCGCCAGCAGCCCCCATGGGACAGGGACGGACGAGCAGTACTTC	CASSPHGTGTDEQYF
TRBV7-9	TRBJ1-1	TRBD1	.	TGTGCCAGCAGCTTCAGGGGGCGAGACACTGAAGCTTTCTTT	CASSFRGRDTEAFF
TRBV28	TRBJ2-3	.	.	TGTGCCAGCAAGCTGGGCGCTAGCACAGATACGCAGTATTTT	CASKLGASTDTQYF
TRBV27	TRBJ1-1	TRBD1	.	TGTGCCAGCAGTTCCATGACAGGGAACGCTGAAGCTTTCTTT	CASSSMTGNAEAFF
TRBV29-1	TRBJ1-2	TRBD1	few	TGCAGCGTGGGGGAACAGGGGAACTATGGCTACACCTTC	CSVGEQGNYGYTF
TRBV7-2	TRBJ1-5	TRBD1	.	TGTGCCAGCAGCTTAGTCCGGGACAGGGGTGGGAATCAGCCCCAGCATTTT	CASSLVRDRGGNQPQHF
TRBV19	TRBJ1-5	.	few	TGTGCCAGTACTCCCCGCGGTATCACAGGTCATCAGCCCCAGCATTTT	CASTPRGITGHQPQHF
TRBV4-1	TRBJ2-5	TRBD2	.	TGCGCCAGCAGCTATGGACTAGTCGAGACCCAGTACTTC	CASSYGLVETQYF
TRBV5-4	TRBJ2-7	.	.	TGTGCCAGCAGCTTGGGGGGGGTATCCTACGAGCAGTACTTC	CASSLGGVSYEQYF
TRBV6-5	TRBJ1-5	.	few	TGTGCCAGCAGTTTAACGAGAGGGAATGATCAGCCCCAGCATTTT	CASSLTRGNDQPQHF
TRBV4-3	TRBJ2-6	.	.	TGCGCCAGCAGCCAACTCTCCTCTGGGGCCAACGTCCTGACTTTC	CASSQLSSGANVLTF
TRBV7-9	TRBJ1-2	.	once	TGTGCCAGCAGCTTAGAGAGAGGGTATGGCTACACCTTC	CASSLERGYGYTF
TRBV19	TRBJ1-5	.	.	TGTGCCAGTAGTATGGGGGGCCTAGCGGGTCAGCCCCAGCATTTT	CASSMGGLAGQPQHF
TRBV7-2	TRBJ2-1	TRBD2	.	TGTGCCAGCAGCCTCCAGGTAGGGGCGGCTAGTGGGGGGGATGAGCAGTTCTTC	CASSLQVGAASGGDEQFF
TRBV6-1	TRBJ2-7	.	.	TGTGCCAGCAGGGCCCCGACTGTTTACGAGCAGTACTTC	CASRAPTVYEQYF
TRBV10-1	TRBJ2-5	TRBD1	few	TGCGCCAGCAGTAGGACAGGGGAAGAGACCCAGTACTTC	CASSRTGEETQYF
TRBV27	TRBJ1-6	TRBD1	.	TGTGCCAGCCAGGGGGCTTCAACCAATAATTCACCCCTCCACTTT	CASQGASTNNSPLHF
TRBV6-4	TRBJ2-2	TRBD1	.	TGTGCCAGCAGTAAACAGGGGCTAACGAACACCGGGGAGCTGTTTTTT	CASSKQGLTNTGELFF
TRBV4-1	TRBJ1-1	.	.	TGCGCCAGCAGCCAAGGACAGTGGAACACTGAAGCTTTCTTT	CASSQGQWNTEAFF
TRBV19	TRBJ2-1	.	.	TGTGCCACCCTGGGGGAGGACAATGAGCAGTTCTTC	CATLGEDNEQFF
TRBV6-5	TRBJ1-1	TRBD1	few	TGTGCCAGCAGGCCGGACAGGCCTGAAGCTTTCTTT	CASRPDRPEAFF
TRBV9	TRBJ2-3	TRBD2	.	TGTGCCAGCAGCGCCCGTCCCCTTGCGGGGGGCGGGGATACGCAGTATTTT	CASSARPLAGGGDTQYF
TRBV20-1	TRBJ2-2	.	.	TGCAGTGTGAGATCCGATGGGGAGCTGTTTTTT	CSVRSDGELFF
TRBV28	TRBJ2-1	.	.	TGTGCCAGCAGTTTAGGTGGGGCCACCAATGAGCAGTTCTTC	CASSLGGATNEQFF
TRBV5-6	TRBJ2-2	.	few	TGTGCCAGCAGCAGGGGCGGCGGGGAGCTGTTTTTT	CASSRGGGELFF
TRBV15	TRBJ2-1	TRBD2	once	TGTGCCACCACCCCCCTTCCGAGACTAGCGGACTACAATGAGCAGTTCTTC	CATTPLPRLADYNEQFF
TRBV27	TRBJ2-7	.	.	TGTGCCAGCGGCCTCGGGATCAACTACGAGCAGTACTTC	CASGLGINYEQYF
TRBV7-2	TRBJ1-4	.	.	TGTGCCAGCAGCTTAGCTCCTCAGGATAATGAAAAACTGTTTTTT	CASSLAPQDNEKLFF
TRBV7-2	TRBJ1-2	.	.	TGTGCCAGCAGCATGGGGGGTATTAACTATGGCTACACCTTC	CASSMGGINYGYTF
TRBV19	TRBJ1-5	.	few	TGTGCCAGTATGATCCAGGGAGGAGGGAGTCAGCCCCAGCATTTT	CASMIQGGGSQPQHF
TRBV30	TRBJ2-1	TRBD2	.	TGTGCCTACCAGGGGCTAGCGGGCCCCTACAATGAGCAGTTCTTC	CAYQGLAGPYNEQFF